This T cell receptor (beta chain) came from a study of T-cell memory formation after mild COVID-19. Whole-study findings and limits: Later expanders leaned CD4+, whereas day 15 to 85 contracting clones were balanced CD4/CD8.

Between the trimmed V and J ends, which lost 2 bases and 5 bases, there was a span of 16 bases. The CDR3 length is 17 residues. Looked up from germline, CDR1 is MNHEY and CDR2 is SVGEGT. Each CDR3 protein is one row after TCRdb ran MiXCR on the 5' RACE reads. The profile shows around 390,000 distinct CDR3 sequences, roughly 15% of them singletons. Note on this clonotype: Its target is not known.

The rearrangement uses TRBV6-2 or TRBV6-3 and TRBJ1-6; D perhaps matches TRBD1 (6 bases). Sequenced: PBMCs or a T cell subset sorted from them (not recorded which). The receptor was isolated from a man younger than 35 who had mild COVID-19 (a few samples of this study predate the infection). Cell type and time point are not known. Written as DNA, the CDR3 is TGTGCCAGCAGTTACAAACCAGGGGAAGCCGATAATTCACCCCTCCACTTT. It yields the protein CASSYKPGEADNSPLHF.